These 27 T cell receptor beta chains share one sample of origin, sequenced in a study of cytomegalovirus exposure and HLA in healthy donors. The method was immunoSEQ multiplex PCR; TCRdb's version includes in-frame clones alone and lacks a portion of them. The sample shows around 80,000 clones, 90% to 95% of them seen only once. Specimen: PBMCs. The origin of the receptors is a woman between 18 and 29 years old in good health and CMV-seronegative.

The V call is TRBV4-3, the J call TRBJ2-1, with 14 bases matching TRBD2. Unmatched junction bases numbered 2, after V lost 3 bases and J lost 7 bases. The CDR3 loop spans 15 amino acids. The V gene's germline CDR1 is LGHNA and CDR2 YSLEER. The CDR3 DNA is TGCGCCAGCAGCCAGGGACTAGCGGGAGCGAATGAGCAGTTCTTC. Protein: CASSQGLAGANEQFF.

CDR3 loop: CASSLDEVYHYEQYF. CDR3 bases: TGTGCCAGCAGCTTAGATGAGGTCTACCACTACGAGCAGTACTTC. The chain carries TRBV7-9 and TRBJ2-7, with D unresolved. Per the germline V gene, CDR1 is SEHNR and CDR2 is FQNEAQ (reference sequence). V lost 1 base, J lost 3 bases, and 13 bases lay in between. The CDR3 contains 15 residues.

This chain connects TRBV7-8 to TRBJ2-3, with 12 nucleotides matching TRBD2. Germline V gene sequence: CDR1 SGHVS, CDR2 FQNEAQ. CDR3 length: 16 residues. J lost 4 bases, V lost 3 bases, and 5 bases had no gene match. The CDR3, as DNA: TGTGCCAGCAGCTTTGCTAGCGGGAGGGTCTCAGATACGCAGTATTTT. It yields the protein CASSFASGRVSDTQYF.

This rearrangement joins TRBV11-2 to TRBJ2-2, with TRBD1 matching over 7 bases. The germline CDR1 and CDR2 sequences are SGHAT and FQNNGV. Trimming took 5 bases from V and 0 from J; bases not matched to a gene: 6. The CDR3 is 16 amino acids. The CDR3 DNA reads TGTGCCAGCAGCCTACAGGGGTTCTCGAACACCGGGGAGCTGTTTTTT. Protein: CASSLQGFSNTGELFF.

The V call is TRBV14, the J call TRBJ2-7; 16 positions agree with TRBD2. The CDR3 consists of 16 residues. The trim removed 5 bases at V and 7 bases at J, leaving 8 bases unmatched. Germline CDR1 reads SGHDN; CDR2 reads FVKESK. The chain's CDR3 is CASSTGTSGRGFEQYF. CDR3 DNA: TGTGCCAGCAGCACCGGGACTAGCGGGAGGGGCTTTGAGCAGTACTTC.

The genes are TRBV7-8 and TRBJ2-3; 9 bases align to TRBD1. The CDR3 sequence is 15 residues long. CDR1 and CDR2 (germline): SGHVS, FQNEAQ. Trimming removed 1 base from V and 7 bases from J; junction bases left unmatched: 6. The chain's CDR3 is CASSLVTGGLNTQYF. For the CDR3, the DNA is TGTGCCAGCAGCTTAGTTACAGGGGGCCTAAATACGCAGTATTTT.

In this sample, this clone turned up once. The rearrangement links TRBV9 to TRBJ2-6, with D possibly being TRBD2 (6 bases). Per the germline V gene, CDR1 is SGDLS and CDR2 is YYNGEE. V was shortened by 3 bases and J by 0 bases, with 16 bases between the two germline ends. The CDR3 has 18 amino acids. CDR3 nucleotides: TGTGCCAGCAGCGCTCCGGGACTCAAAGACTCTGGGGCCAACGTCCTGACTTTC. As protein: CASSAPGLKDSGANVLTF.

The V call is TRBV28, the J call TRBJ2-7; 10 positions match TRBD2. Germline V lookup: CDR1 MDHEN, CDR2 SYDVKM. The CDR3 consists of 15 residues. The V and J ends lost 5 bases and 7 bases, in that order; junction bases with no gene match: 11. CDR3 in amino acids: CASSPRASGSGEQYF. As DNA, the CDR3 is TGTGCCAGCAGTCCCAGGGCTAGCGGGAGTGGGGAGCAGTACTTC.

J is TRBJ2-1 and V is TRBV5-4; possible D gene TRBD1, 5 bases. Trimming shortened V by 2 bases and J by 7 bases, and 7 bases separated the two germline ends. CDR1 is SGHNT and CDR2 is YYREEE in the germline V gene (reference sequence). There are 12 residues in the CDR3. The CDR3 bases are TGTGCCAGCAGCTTCCCAGGGAATGAGCAGTTCTTC. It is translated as CASSFPGNEQFF.

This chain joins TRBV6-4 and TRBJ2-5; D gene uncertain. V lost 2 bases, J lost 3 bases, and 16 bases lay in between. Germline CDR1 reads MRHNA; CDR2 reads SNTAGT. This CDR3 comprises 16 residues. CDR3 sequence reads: CASSDHQRGGKETQYF. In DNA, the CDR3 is TGTGCCAGCAGTGACCACCAGAGAGGCGGAAAAGAGACCCAGTACTTC.

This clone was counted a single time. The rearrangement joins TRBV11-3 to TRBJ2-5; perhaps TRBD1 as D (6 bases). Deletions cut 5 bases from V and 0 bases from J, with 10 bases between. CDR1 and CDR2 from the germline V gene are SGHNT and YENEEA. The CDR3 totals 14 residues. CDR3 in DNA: TGTGCCAGCAGCCCACGGGACAACCAAGAGACCCAGTACTTC. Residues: CASSPRDNQETQYF. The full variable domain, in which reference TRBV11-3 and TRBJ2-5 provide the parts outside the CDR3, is EAGVVQSPRYKIIEKKQPVAFWCNPISGHNTLYWYLQNLGQGPELLIRYENEEAVDDSQLPKDRFSAERLKGVDSTLKIQPAELGDSAVYLCASSPRDNQETQYFGPGTRLLVL.

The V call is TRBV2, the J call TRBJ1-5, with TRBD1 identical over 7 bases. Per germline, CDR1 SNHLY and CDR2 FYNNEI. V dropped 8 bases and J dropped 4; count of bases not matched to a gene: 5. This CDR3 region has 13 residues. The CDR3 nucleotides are TGTGCCAGCTGCAGGGGGAAGAATCAGCCCCAGCATTTT. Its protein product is CASCRGKNQPQHF.

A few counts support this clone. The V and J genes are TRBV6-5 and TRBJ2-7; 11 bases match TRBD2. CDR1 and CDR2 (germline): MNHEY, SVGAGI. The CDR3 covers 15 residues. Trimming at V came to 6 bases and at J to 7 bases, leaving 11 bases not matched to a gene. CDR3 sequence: CASRQVAGGPGEQYF. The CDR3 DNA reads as TGTGCCAGCAGACAGGTAGCGGGAGGGCCGGGGGAGCAGTACTTC.

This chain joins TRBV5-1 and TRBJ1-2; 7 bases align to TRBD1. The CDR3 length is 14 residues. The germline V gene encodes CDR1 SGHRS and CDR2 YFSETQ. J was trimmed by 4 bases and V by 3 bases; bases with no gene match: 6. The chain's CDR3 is CASSSTGASYGYTF. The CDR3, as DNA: TGCGCCAGCAGCTCAACAGGGGCCTCCTATGGCTACACCTTC.

For the CDR3, the DNA is TGCGCCAGCAGCCAATTGACTAGCGGGAGCTACGAGCAGTACTTC. It codes for CASSQLTSGSYEQYF. The gene calls are TRBV4-1 and TRBJ2-7, with 12 positions matching TRBD2. CDR1 and CDR2 from the germline V gene are MGHRA and YSYEKL. J was trimmed by 3 bases and V by 2 bases; bases with no gene match: 2. The CDR3 totals 15 residues.

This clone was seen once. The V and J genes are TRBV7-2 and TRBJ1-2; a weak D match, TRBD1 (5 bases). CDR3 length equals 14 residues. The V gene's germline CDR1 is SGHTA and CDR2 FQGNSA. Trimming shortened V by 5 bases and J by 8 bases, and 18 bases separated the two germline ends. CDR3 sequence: CASSPYGGLGGYTF. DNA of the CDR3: TGTGCCAGCAGCCCCTACGGGGGGTTGGGAGGCTACACCTTC.

CDR3 nucleotides: TGTGCCAGCTCACCACCATTAGCCTCAGGGGTCGAGCAGTACTTC. Residues: CASSPPLASGVEQYF. This chain joins TRBV18 and TRBJ2-7, with TRBD1 as a possible D gene (6 bases). Germline values: CDR1 KGHSH, CDR2 LQKENI. V was shortened by 0 bases and J by 6 bases, with 15 bases between the two germline ends. This CDR3 has 15 residues.

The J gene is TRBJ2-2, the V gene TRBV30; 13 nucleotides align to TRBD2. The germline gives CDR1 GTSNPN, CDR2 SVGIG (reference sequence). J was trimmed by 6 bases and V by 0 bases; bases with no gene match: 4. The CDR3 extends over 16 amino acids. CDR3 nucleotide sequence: TGTGCCTGGAGTGTAGGACTAGCGGGAGTATCCGGGGAGCTGTTTTTT. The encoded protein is CAWSVGLAGVSGELFF.

CDR3 in amino acids: CASSLAPEETQYF. CDR3 nucleotide sequence: TGTGCCAGCAGCTTAGCCCCCGAAGAGACCCAGTACTTC. The chain combines TRBV11-2 with TRBJ2-5; D not certain. The V gene lost 1 base and the J gene lost 3 bases, with 6 bases spanning the gap. Germline V lookup: CDR1 SGHAT, CDR2 FQNNGV. This CDR3 has 13 amino acids.

DNA of the CDR3: TGTGCCAGCTCACCACCATCAGGGGGCCGAGGGTACACTGAAGCTTTCTTT. Encoded protein: CASSPPSGGRGYTEAFF. The gene calls are TRBV18 and TRBJ1-1, with 8 nucleotides matching TRBD1. CDR3 length: 17 amino acids. J was trimmed by 3 bases and V by 0 bases; bases with no gene match: 9. From germline, CDR1 is KGHSH and CDR2 LQKENI. Filled out from reference TRBV18 and TRBJ1-1, the complete variable domain reads NAGVMQNPRHLVRRRGQEARLRCSPMKGHSHVYWYRQLPEEGLKFMVYLQKENIIDESGMPKERFSAEFPKEGPSILRIQQVVRGDSAAYFCASSPPSGGRGYTEAFFGQGTRLTVV.

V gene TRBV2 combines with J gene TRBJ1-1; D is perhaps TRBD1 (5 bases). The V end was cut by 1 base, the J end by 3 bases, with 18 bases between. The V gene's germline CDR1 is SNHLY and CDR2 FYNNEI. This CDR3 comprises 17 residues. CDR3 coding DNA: TGTGCCAGCAGTGAAGGGAGGGGAGGTGGTTGGGACACTGAAGCTTTCTTT. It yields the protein CASSEGRGGGWDTEAFF.

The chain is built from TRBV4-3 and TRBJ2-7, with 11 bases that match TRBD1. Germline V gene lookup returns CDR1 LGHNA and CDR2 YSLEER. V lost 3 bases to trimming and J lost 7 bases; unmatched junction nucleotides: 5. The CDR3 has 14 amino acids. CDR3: CASSHGQGAEEQYF. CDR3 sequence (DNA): TGCGCCAGCAGCCATGGACAGGGGGCTGAAGAGCAGTACTTC.

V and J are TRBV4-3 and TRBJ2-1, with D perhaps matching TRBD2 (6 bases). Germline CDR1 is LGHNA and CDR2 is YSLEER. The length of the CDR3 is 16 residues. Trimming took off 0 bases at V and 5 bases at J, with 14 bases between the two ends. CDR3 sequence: CASSQDEGLPHNEQFF. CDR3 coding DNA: TGCGCCAGCAGCCAAGATGAGGGACTCCCCCACAATGAGCAGTTCTTC.

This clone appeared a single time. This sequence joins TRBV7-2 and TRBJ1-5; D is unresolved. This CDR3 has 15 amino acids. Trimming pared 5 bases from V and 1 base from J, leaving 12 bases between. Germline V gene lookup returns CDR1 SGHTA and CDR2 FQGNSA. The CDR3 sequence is CASSPTSGSNQPQHF. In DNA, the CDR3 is TGTGCCAGCAGCCCCACTTCGGGAAGCAATCAGCCCCAGCATTTT.

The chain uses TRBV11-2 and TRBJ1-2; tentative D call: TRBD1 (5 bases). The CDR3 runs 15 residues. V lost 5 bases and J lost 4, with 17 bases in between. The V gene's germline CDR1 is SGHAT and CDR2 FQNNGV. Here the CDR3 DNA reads TGTGCCAGCAGCGGGACGGGGGAATTGCCCTATGGCTACACCTTC. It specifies CASSGTGELPYGYTF.

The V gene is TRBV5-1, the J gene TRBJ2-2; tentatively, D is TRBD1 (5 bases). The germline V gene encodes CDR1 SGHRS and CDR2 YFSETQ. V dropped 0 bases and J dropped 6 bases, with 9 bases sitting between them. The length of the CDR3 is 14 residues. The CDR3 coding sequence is TGCGCCAGCAGCTTGGCTAGGGGCGCCGGGGAGCTGTTTTTT. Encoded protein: CASSLARGAGELFF.

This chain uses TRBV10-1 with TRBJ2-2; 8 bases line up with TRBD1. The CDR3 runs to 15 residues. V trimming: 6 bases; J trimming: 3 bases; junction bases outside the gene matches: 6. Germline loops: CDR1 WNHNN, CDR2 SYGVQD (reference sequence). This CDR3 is CASRAGTGDTGELFF. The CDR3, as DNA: TGCGCCAGCAGAGCCGGGACAGGCGACACCGGGGAGCTGTTTTTT.